These T cell receptor beta chains were read from a single sample in a study of T cells in tuberculosis. Clones were sequenced by immunoSEQ multiplex PCR, and TCRdb holds only the in-frame ones, with some missing. The data contain roughly 35,000 clones, about 91% of them singletons. Sequenced here: PBMCs, sampled at tuberculosis diagnosis. The receptors were sampled from an adult with tuberculosis. Some clones in this sample may be carry-over from other donors' samples. Each CDR3 is given with its conserved first and last residue. A D gene is named only where the DNA matches it firmly. Size is omitted from some rows. Given values are once, few, many or a class for expanded clones.

j_call	d_call	v_call	clone_size	cdr3_nt	cdr3_aa
TRBJ2-6	TRBD1	TRBV2	.	TGTGCCAGCCCGGAGAGACAGGGGGATCCTGGGGCCAACGTCCTGACTTTC	CASPERQGDPGANVLTF
TRBJ2-7	.	TRBV6-1	medium-sized	TGTGCCAGCAGTGAAGACAATTCCTACGAGCAGTACTTC	CASSEDNSYEQYF
TRBJ2-3	.	TRBV6-1	.	TGTGCCAGCAGTGAACCCCCGGCAGATACGCAGTATTTT	CASSEPPADTQYF
TRBJ1-1	TRBD1	TRBV6-1	.	TGTGCCAGCAGTGAAGGGACAGGTCCTGAAGCTTTCTTT	CASSEGTGPEAFF
TRBJ2-3	TRBD2	TRBV7-2	.	TGTGCCAGCAGCTTAGCGCTAGCGGGGGCTTCAGGTGCGCAGTATTTT	CASSLALAGASGAQYF
TRBJ1-6	.	TRBV4-1	.	TGCGCCAGCAGCCAAGCTCCGGGGGGTTCACCCCTCCACTTT	CASSQAPGGSPLHF
TRBJ2-2	.	TRBV19	.	TGTGCCAGTAGTATTAGAGGGTCCGGGGAGCTGTTTTTT	CASSIRGSGELFF
TRBJ2-2	.	TRBV11-2	.	TGTGCCAGCCAGAGCCGGGACACTCCCGGGGAGCTGTTTTTT	CASQSRDTPGELFF
TRBJ2-7	.	TRBV5-1	.	TGCGCCAGCAGTTTTGACGGGGTGGGCTCCTACGAGCAGTACTTC	CASSFDGVGSYEQYF
TRBJ2-3	TRBD2	TRBV9	.	TGTGCCAGCAGCCGGGGGGTACTCAAAATCACAGATACGCAGTATTTT	CASSRGVLKITDTQYF
TRBJ1-1	TRBD1	TRBV6-6	.	TGTGCCAGCAGTTACCTACAGGGGCACACTGAAGCTTTCTTT	CASSYLQGHTEAFF
TRBJ1-1	TRBD1	TRBV19	.	TGTGCCAGTAGTGCGGACAGGGTGACGGCTTTCTTT	CASSADRVTAFF
TRBJ1-1	.	TRBV6-5	.	TGTGCCAGCAGTTACCGGGGGAGTCGAGTAGGGACTAAAGCTTTCTTT	CASSYRGSRVGTKAFF
TRBJ1-1	.	TRBV18	once	TGTGCCAGCTCACCAGTTGGGCAACTCACTGAAGCTTTCTTT	CASSPVGQLTEAFF
TRBJ2-3	.	TRBV19	.	TGTGCCAGTAGTCCCGGACAGCTTAGCACAGATACGCAGTATTTT	CASSPGQLSTDTQYF
TRBJ2-7	TRBD2	TRBV10-3	.	TGTGCCATCAGTGACTACCTAGCGGGGGGCCTTCCAGGGGACTTC	CAISDYLAGGLPGDF
TRBJ2-7	.	TRBV7-2	.	TGTGCCAGCAGCTTCTACGACGAGCAGTACTTC	CASSFYDEQYF
TRBJ2-3	TRBD2	TRBV19	.	TGTGCCAGCTCCCCCCTAGCGGGGGGGCCGCGAGATACGCAGTATTTT	CASSPLAGGPRDTQYF
TRBJ2-7	.	TRBV7-7	.	TGTGCCAGCAGCTCCACGCAAAGAGAGTCCTACGAGCAGTACTTC	CASSSTQRESYEQYF
TRBJ1-4	TRBD1	TRBV4-2	.	TGTGCCAGCAGCCAAGCCGCCACAGGGGCAACTAATGAAAAACTGTTTTTT	CASSQAATGATNEKLFF
TRBJ1-2	TRBD1	TRBV6-1	.	TGTGCCAGCAGTGACGGGACAGGGGGGTTTCGCGGCTACACCTTC	CASSDGTGGFRGYTF
TRBJ1-2	TRBD1	TRBV27	.	TGTGCCAGCAGTCCCGGACAGGGATTGGGAGGGGGCTACACCTTC	CASSPGQGLGGGYTF
TRBJ1-6	.	TRBV2	.	TGTGCCAGCAGCGAGGGTAGGATTAATTCACCCCTCCACTTT	CASSEGRINSPLHF
TRBJ1-6	.	TRBV27	once	TGTGCCAGCAGTTTATTCGGCAGGGTCGGGTCACCCCTCCACTTT	CASSLFGRVGSPLHF
TRBJ1-6	.	TRBV5-4	.	TGTGCCAGCAGCTTGGGGGCCAGAAATAATTCACCCCTCCACTTT	CASSLGARNNSPLHF
TRBJ1-4	.	TRBV4-1	.	TGCGCCAGCAGCCAACCAAGACAGCAAACTAATGAAAAACTGTTTTTT	CASSQPRQQTNEKLFF
TRBJ1-5	TRBD1	TRBV19	.	TGTGCCAGTAGTGACAGGGGTATATCTCAGCCCCAGCATTTT	CASSDRGISQPQHF
TRBJ1-2	.	TRBV28	.	TGTGCCAGCAGTGGACCGGGGAACCGCTACACCTTC	CASSGPGNRYTF
TRBJ2-6	TRBD2	TRBV18	.	TGTGCCAGCTCAAGACAGCGGGGGTTAGGGGCCAACGTCCTGACTTTC	CASSRQRGLGANVLTF
TRBJ2-2	.	TRBV29-1	.	TGCAGCGTTGAAGATCGGAGGGGAACTAACACCGGGGAGCTGTTTTTT	CSVEDRRGTNTGELFF
TRBJ2-7	.	TRBV5-6	.	TGTGCCAGCAGCTTTGTAAGTCGGTCCTACGAGCAGTACTTC	CASSFVSRSYEQYF
TRBJ1-5	.	TRBV30	.	TGTGCCTGGAAAGAGGGCAATCAGCCCCAGCATTTT	CAWKEGNQPQHF
TRBJ2-7	.	TRBV11-2	.	TGTGCCAGCAGCTTAATCACAGACTCCTACGAGCAGTACTTC	CASSLITDSYEQYF
TRBJ1-2	.	TRBV30	.	TGTGCCTGGAGCGACCTAGGCTATGGCTACACCTTC	CAWSDLGYGYTF
TRBJ2-4	TRBD2	TRBV19	.	TGTGCCAGTAGTATAGAGGGGACTAGGCTGGGCAAAAACATTCAGTACTTC	CASSIEGTRLGKNIQYF
TRBJ2-1	TRBD2	TRBV27	.	TGTGCCAGCAGTTTAAGGCCAACTAGCGGGGCCCACAATGAGCAGTTCTTC	CASSLRPTSGAHNEQFF
TRBJ2-1	TRBD1	TRBV10-3	.	TGTGCCATCAGTGCCGGGACAGGGGTGGATGAGCAGTTCTTC	CAISAGTGVDEQFF
TRBJ2-2	.	TRBV7-3	.	TGTGCCAGCTCGTTGCTCGGGAATTTGGGAACCGGGGAGCTGTTTTTT	CASSLLGNLGTGELFF
TRBJ2-5	TRBD1	TRBV2	.	TGTGCCAGCACCCTAGGACAGGGTGGGTTAGAGACCCAGTACTTC	CASTLGQGGLETQYF
TRBJ1-6	.	TRBV7-8	.	TGTGCCAGCAGCTTAGTCCGATTCCGGGAGCTAAGCTCCTATAATTCACCCCTCCACTTT	CASSLVRFRELSSYNSPLHF
TRBJ2-2	TRBD2	TRBV7-9	.	TGTGCCAGCAGCAGTGCTGGGGGGAAGCGGGGCACCGGGGAGCTGTTTTTT	CASSSAGGKRGTGELFF
TRBJ1-2	.	TRBV11-2	.	TGTGCCAGCAGCCCCATCCGAGGGAACCCTTCTGGCTACACCTTC	CASSPIRGNPSGYTF
TRBJ1-4	TRBD1	TRBV6-1	.	TGTGCCAGCAGTGAACGTAGACAGGGGTGGGAAAAACTGTTTTTT	CASSERRQGWEKLFF
TRBJ1-5	TRBD1	TRBV15	.	TGTGCCACCAGCAGAGTTTCGTGGGACAGGGCGGATCAGCCCCAGCATTTT	CATSRVSWDRADQPQHF
TRBJ1-1	.	TRBV6-1	.	TGTGCCAGCAGTGAACGGGCGGGGGACACTGAAGCTTTCTTT	CASSERAGDTEAFF
TRBJ1-6	TRBD1	TRBV27	.	TGTGCCAGCACAAGACAGGGGGTACCTCAAAATTATTCACCCCTCCACTTT	CASTRQGVPQNYSPLHF
TRBJ2-1	.	TRBV6-1	.	TGTGCCAGCCAGCCGGTGGCTAGCTCCTACAATGAGCAGTTCTTC	CASQPVASSYNEQFF
TRBJ1-3	.	TRBV2	once	TGTGCCAGCACCCCTTTGGTGGGGGCATCTGGAAACACCATATATTTT	CASTPLVGASGNTIYF